The clone carrying this T cell receptor (beta chain) was found a few times. No antigen is known for it. The sample is drawn from a study of T-cell reconstitution after alpha-beta-depleted transplantation in children. Findings and caveats of the study: Reportedly, roughly two months post-transplant, alpha-beta T cells arose from several hundred expanded graft clones. T cells produced anew were the main source of T-cell counts and diversity one year after transplant. Recipient T cells and thymic progenitors that survived gave rise to the high TCRbeta diversity observed at day 60 in some patients.

Unique molecular identifiers were incorporated into the prepared TCRbeta library. Via MiXCR, TCRdb re-called the PCR reads, giving one row per CDR3 protein. The sample contains over 100,000 distinct CDR3 sequences, 10% of which appear only once. Trimming stripped 7 bases from V and 5 bases from J, with 21 bases between. CDR3 length: 16 amino acids. CDR1 and CDR2 (germline): WSHSY, SAAADI. The source was PBMCs, collected before TCRalphabeta/CD19-depleted stem cell transplant. J is TRBJ2-1 and V is TRBV10-2; D perhaps matches TRBD2 (6 bases). The source of this sequence is a boy under 10 years old with acute lymphoblastic leukemia, due to receive a stem cell transplant. The CDR3 reads CASMGTPRPTDNEQFF. CDR3 in DNA: TGCGCCAGCATGGGGACTCCCAGGCCCACCGACAATGAGCAGTTCTTC.